This is a list of T cell receptor beta chains from one sample in a study of regulatory T cells in long-lasting Graves disease. TCRdb redid the calling of the multiplex PCR reads with MiXCR, one entry per CDR3 protein. Of approximately 300,000 distinct CDR3 sequences detected, about 18% appear once; the ten largest clones hold about 39%. The sample consisted of peripheral blood mononuclear cells (PBMCs), taken at new diagnosis, from a patient treated with antithyroid drugs. The receptors come from a female donor with Graves disease. Both conserved end residues are part of each CDR3. D genes are given only for firm matches. Size values are once, few and many counts, or a class for expanded clones, and some rows have none.

abundance	d_gene	v_gene	j_gene	CDR3nt	CDR3aa
few	NA	TRBV13	TRBJ2-3	TGTGCCAGCAGCTCCCGGGACTGGGGATCCGGAAATACGCAGTATTTT	CASSSRDWGSGNTQYF
many	TRBD1	TRBV6-1	TRBJ1-1	TGTGCCAGCAAGAAGACAGGGGGTGGACCTGAAGCTTTCTTT	CASKKTGGGPEAFF
many	NA	TRBV13	TRBJ1-2	TGTGCCAGCAGCAAACCGACAGTGTCCGTCTTGTATGGCTACACCTTC	CASSKPTVSVLYGYTF
many	NA	TRBV19	TRBJ2-5	TGTGCCAGTAGTATAGACACAGGGACTGGAGAGACCCAGTACTTC	CASSIDTGTGETQYF
many	NA	TRBV7-9	TRBJ2-3	TGTGCCAGCAGCTCGCCCCGGGTAACAGATACGCAGTATTTT	CASSSPRVTDTQYF
few	TRBD1	TRBV15	TRBJ1-5	TGTGCCACCAGCAGTGGAGACAGGGATCAGCCCCAGCATTTT	CATSSGDRDQPQHF
many	NA	TRBV19	TRBJ1-6	TGTGCCAGTAGTATAATATTGCGGGCAGCCTCCCCGGCCTATAATTCACCCCTCCACTTT	CASSIILRAASPAYNSPLHF
NA	NA	TRBV6-2/TRBV6-3	TRBJ2-7	TGTGCCAGCAGAACAGTCTCCTACGAGCAGTACTTC	CASRTVSYEQYF
NA	NA	TRBV2	TRBJ1-5	TGTGCCAGCCACAGGGAGGGCAATCAGCCCCAGCATTTT	CASHREGNQPQHF
NA	NA	TRBV30	TRBJ2-2	TGTGCCTGGACAGGGACTAACACCGGGGAGCTGTTTTTT	CAWTGTNTGELFF
few	TRBD2	TRBV9	TRBJ2-1	TGTGCCAGCAGCGTAGCCCCCCGACTAGCGGGAGTTAATGAGCAGTTCTTC	CASSVAPRLAGVNEQFF
few	NA	TRBV10-3	TRBJ1-2	TGTGCCATCAGTGAGTCCAGTGATGACTATGGCTACACCTTC	CAISESSDDYGYTF
many	NA	TRBV30	TRBJ1-2	TGTGCCTGGATGGGCATGTCTAACTATGGCTACACCTTC	CAWMGMSNYGYTF
NA	NA	TRBV20-1	TRBJ1-1	TGCAGTGCTTCCAAAGGACAGCTGAACACTAAAGCTTTCTTT	CSASKGQLNTKAFF
many	TRBD2	TRBV2	TRBJ2-2	TGTGCCAGCACCGAGCGGGGAAGGGCGAACACCGGGGAGCTGTTTTTT	CASTERGRANTGELFF
many	TRBD2	TRBV2	TRBJ2-1	TGTGCCAGCAAGGTCCTAGCGGTATCCTACAATGAGCAGTTCTTC	CASKVLAVSYNEQFF
many	TRBD2	TRBV5-5	TRBJ2-3	TGTGCCAGCAGCCTGCAGCGGGAGGTGGCAGATACGCAGTATTTT	CASSLQREVADTQYF
NA	TRBD2	TRBV20-1	TRBJ2-5	TGCAGTGCGACCGGGACTAGCGGTTTACAAGAGACCCAGTACTTC	CSATGTSGLQETQYF
NA	NA	TRBV28	TRBJ2-3	TGTGCCAGCAGTTTAGTAGGGACCGCTGTAGATACGCAGTATTTT	CASSLVGTAVDTQYF
NA	NA	TRBV6-1	TRBJ1-5	TGTGCCGGAGGGACCGGTAGTCAGCCCCAGCATTTT	CAGGTGSQPQHF
many	TRBD2	TRBV12-3/TRBV12-4	TRBJ2-7	TGTGCCAGCAGCGGACTAGCGGGTAACTACGAGCAGTACTTC	CASSGLAGNYEQYF
many	NA	TRBV27	TRBJ2-3	TGTGCCAGCAGTTTTGTCGGGAGTTGGGCAGATACGCAGTATTTT	CASSFVGSWADTQYF
many	TRBD1	TRBV19	TRBJ1-2	TGTGCCAGTAGCCGGGACAGTCTAGGGGGAATCTATGGCTACACCTTC	CASSRDSLGGIYGYTF
NA	NA	TRBV20-1	TRBJ2-2	TGCAGTGCTCGGAGCAAGAGGGGGTTT	CSARSKRGF
many	NA	TRBV19	TRBJ2-7	TGTGCCAGTAGTATAGATCTCAGGGACGACTACGAGCAGTACTTC	CASSIDLRDDYEQYF
few	NA	TRBV7-9	TRBJ1-1	TGTGCCAGCAGCTTCGAGGACCCTGAAGCTTTCTTT	CASSFEDPEAFF
NA	NA	TRBV20-1	TRBJ1-2	TGCAGTGCTAGAGCCGGGGGGAGCCTCTATGGCTACACCTTC	CSARAGGSLYGYTF
NA	TRBD2	TRBV11-2	TRBJ2-7	TGTGACAGCAGTCGGCAGCCGGGGGGGAGCTACGAGCAGTACTTC	CDSSRQPGGSYEQYF
NA	TRBD2	TRBV7-8	TRBJ2-7	TGTGCCAGGAGCTTAGGAACTAGCGGCTACGAGCAGTACTTC	CARSLGTSGYEQYF
many	TRBD2	TRBV11-3	TRBJ2-1	TGTGCCAGCAGCTCCGGACTAGCGGGAGCCAATGAGCAGTTCTTC	CASSSGLAGANEQFF
many	TRBD1	TRBV19	TRBJ2-7	TGTGCCAATAGGACGGGACAGGCAGAATTCTACGAGCAGTACTTC	CANRTGQAEFYEQYF
many	NA	TRBV2	TRBJ2-5	TGTGCCAGCAGTGCGTACCGCATCCAAGAGACCCAGTACTTC	CASSAYRIQETQYF
many	TRBD1	TRBV2	TRBJ1-4	TGTGCCAGCAGTTCAGGCTCATCCGGGACAGGAATCGTCTTCAAGCAAAAACTGTTTTTT	CASSSGSSGTGIVFKQKLFF
many	TRBD2	TRBV12-3/TRBV12-4	TRBJ2-1	TGTGCCAGCGTCTCCACCGGGACTAGCGGCAATGAGCAGTTCTTC	CASVSTGTSGNEQFF
few	NA	TRBV7-9	TRBJ2-7	TGTGCCAGCAGCTCAGGGACTTCCAGCTCCTACGAGCAGTACTTC	CASSSGTSSSYEQYF
many	NA	TRBV12-3/TRBV12-4	TRBJ2-3	TGTGCCAGCAGTCCCGGAGGGCCTAGCACAGATACGCAGTATTTT	CASSPGGPSTDTQYF
NA	NA	TRBV10-3	TRBJ1-2	TGTGCCATCCGGGAGCTAGGACCCGAAGGCTACACCTTC	CAIRELGPEGYTF
NA	NA	TRBV6-2/TRBV6-3	TRBJ1-6	TGTGCCACCTCATCCGTTCCTTATAATTCACCCCTCCACTTT	CATSSVPYNSPLHF
many	TRBD1	TRBV19	TRBJ1-5	TGTGCCACTGGGACAGGGTTGTCCCAGCATTTT	CATGTGLSQHF
few	NA	TRBV29-1	TRBJ2-7	TGCAGCGTTGAATTGGACTCAAATCCGAACGAGCAGTACTTC	CSVELDSNPNEQYF
many	NA	TRBV6-6	TRBJ1-5	TGTGCCAGCAGTTACTCGGGTCAGGGAAACAATCAGCCCCAGCATTTT	CASSYSGQGNNQPQHF
many	TRBD2	TRBV3-1	TRBJ2-2	TGTGCCAGCAGCGTGGTAGCGGGAGGGCCGAACACCGGGGAGCTGTTTTTT	CASSVVAGGPNTGELFF
few	NA	TRBV9	TRBJ2-7	TGTGCCAGCAGCGCCAATACCCCGTCCTACGAGCAGTACTTC	CASSANTPSYEQYF
many	TRBD2	TRBV27	TRBJ2-7	TGTGCCAGCAGGGAACTAGCGGGAGCCCCCCACGAGCAGTACTTC	CASRELAGAPHEQYF
many	NA	TRBV28	TRBJ1-1	TGTGCCACTCACCCGAACGGGGGCCGAGCTTTCTTT	CATHPNGGRAFF
few	TRBD2	TRBV4-2	TRBJ2-7	TGTGCCAGCAGCCATGGGCGGGAGGGCCTGGACGAGCAGTACTTC	CASSHGREGLDEQYF
NA	NA	TRBV3-1	TRBJ2-2	TGTGCCAGCAGCCAAGGGCTCCCCAAGGCCACCGGGGAGCTGTTTTTT	CASSQGLPKATGELFF
many	TRBD1	TRBV20-1	TRBJ2-1	TGCAGTGCCCTTCGACAGGGACCCTACAATGAGCAGTTCTTC	CSALRQGPYNEQFF
many	TRBD1	TRBV2	TRBJ2-5	TGTGCCAGCAGTCCGAAACCGGTGGGACAGACTAATCAAGAGACCCAGTACTTC	CASSPKPVGQTNQETQYF
many	TRBD1	TRBV20-1	TRBJ2-3	TGCAGTGCGTCCCGGGACAGGGAGACAGATACGCAGTATTTT	CSASRDRETDTQYF